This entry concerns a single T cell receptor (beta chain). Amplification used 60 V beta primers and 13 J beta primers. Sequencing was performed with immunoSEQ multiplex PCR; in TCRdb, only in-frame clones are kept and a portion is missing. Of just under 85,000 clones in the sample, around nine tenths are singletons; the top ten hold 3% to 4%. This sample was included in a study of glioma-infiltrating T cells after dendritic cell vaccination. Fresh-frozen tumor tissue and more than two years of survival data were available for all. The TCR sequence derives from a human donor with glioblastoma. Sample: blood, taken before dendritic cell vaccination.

Written as DNA, the CDR3 is TGTGCCACCGTTGAACAGAACTATGGCTACACCTTC. Amino acid sequence: CATVEQNYGYTF. The chain uses TRBV7-9 and TRBJ1-2; D call uncertain. Trimming cost V 10 bases and J 2 bases, with 11 bases left between them. CDR1 SEHNR and CDR2 FQNEAQ come from the germline V gene (reference sequence). The CDR3 extends over 12 amino acids. Filled out from reference TRBV7-9 and TRBJ1-2, the complete variable domain reads DTGVSQNPRHKITKRGQNVTFRCDPISEHNRLYWYRQTLGQGPEFLTYFQNEAQLEKSRLLSDRFSAERPKGSFSTLEIQRTEQGDSAMYLCATVEQNYGYTFGSGTRLTVV.